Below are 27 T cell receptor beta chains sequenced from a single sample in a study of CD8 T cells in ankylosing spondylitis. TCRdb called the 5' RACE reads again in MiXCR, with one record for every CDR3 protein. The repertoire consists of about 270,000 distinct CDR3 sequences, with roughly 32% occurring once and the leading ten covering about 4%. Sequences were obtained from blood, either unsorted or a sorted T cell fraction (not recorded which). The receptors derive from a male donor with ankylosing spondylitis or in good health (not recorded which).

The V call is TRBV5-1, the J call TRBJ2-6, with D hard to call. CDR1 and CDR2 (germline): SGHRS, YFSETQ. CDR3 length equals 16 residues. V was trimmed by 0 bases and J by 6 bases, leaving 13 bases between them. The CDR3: CASSLGIGLAANVLTF. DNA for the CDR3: TGCGCCAGCAGCTTGGGGATAGGTTTGGCGGCCAACGTCCTGACTTTC.

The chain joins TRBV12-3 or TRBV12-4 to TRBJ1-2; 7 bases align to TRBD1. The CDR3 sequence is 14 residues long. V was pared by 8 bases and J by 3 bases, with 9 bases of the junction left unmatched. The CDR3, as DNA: TGTGCCAGCGGGTTAGGGGGCAATTACTATGGCTACACCTTC. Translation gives CASGLGGNYYGYTF.

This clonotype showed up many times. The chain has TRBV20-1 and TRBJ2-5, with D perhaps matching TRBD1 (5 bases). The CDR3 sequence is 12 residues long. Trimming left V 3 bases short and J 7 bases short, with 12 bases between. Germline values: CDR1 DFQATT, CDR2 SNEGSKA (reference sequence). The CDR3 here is CSASDSQWTQYF. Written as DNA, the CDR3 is TGCAGTGCTAGTGACAGCCAGTGGACCCAGTACTTC.

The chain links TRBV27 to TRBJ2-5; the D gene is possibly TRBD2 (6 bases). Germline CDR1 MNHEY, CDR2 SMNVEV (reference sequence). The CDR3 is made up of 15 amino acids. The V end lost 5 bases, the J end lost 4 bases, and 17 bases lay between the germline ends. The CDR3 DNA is TGTGCCAGCAGTACCCGACTAGTTCGGGGAGAGACCCAGTACTTC. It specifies CASSTRLVRGETQYF.

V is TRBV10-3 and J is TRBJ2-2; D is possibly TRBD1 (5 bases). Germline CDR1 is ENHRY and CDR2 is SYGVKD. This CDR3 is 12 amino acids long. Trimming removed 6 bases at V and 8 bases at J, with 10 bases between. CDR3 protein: CAISPGKGELFF. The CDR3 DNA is TGTGCCATCAGCCCAGGGAAGGGGGAGCTGTTTTTT.

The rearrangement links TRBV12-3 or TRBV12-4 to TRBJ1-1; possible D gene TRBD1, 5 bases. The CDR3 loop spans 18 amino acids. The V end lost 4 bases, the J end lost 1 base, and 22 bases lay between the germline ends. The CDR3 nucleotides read TGTGCCAGCAGTTCCCGGGCCAGGGCGGTTCGTGCGAACACTGAAGCTTTCTTT. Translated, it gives CASSSRARAVRANTEAFF.

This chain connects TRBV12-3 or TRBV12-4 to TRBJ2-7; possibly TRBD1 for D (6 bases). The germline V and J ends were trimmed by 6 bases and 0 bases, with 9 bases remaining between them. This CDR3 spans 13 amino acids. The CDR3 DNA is TGTGCCAGCAGCGGGACAAACTCCTACGAGCAGTACTTC. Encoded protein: CASSGTNSYEQYF.

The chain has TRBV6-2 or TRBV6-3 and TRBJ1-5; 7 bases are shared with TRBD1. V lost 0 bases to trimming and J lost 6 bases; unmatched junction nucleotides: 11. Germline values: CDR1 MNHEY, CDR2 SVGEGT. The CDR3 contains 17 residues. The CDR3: CASSYSFGQGVGQPQHF. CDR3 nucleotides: TGTGCCAGCAGTTACTCGTTCGGCCAGGGGGTCGGTCAGCCCCAGCATTTT.

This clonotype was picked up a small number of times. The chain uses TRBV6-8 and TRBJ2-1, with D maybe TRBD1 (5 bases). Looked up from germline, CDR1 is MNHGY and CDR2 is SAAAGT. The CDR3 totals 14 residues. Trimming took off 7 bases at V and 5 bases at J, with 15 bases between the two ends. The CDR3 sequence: CASTSADSNNEQFF. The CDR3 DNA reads TGTGCCAGCACCTCAGCCGACAGCAACAATGAGCAGTTCTTC.

CDR3 bases: TGTGCCAGCAGGCCTCTGGGTGGAGAAAAACTGTTTTTT. It specifies CASRPLGGEKLFF. J is TRBJ1-4 and V is TRBV11-2; no reliable D call. Trimming left V 6 bases short and J 8 bases short, with 13 bases between. Germline CDR1 and CDR2: SGHAT and FQNNGV. The CDR3 runs 13 residues.

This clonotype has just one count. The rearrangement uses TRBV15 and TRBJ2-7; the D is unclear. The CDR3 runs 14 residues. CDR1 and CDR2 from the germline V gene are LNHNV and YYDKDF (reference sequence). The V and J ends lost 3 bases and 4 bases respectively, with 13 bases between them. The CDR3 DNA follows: TGTGCCACCAGCAGGGCCCCCCTCGATTACGAGCAGTACTTC. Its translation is CATSRAPLDYEQYF.

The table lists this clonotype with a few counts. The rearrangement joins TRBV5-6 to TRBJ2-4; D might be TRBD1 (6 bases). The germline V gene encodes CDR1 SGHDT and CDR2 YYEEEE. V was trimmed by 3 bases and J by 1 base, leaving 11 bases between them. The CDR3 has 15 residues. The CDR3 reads CASSWGPSAKNIQYF. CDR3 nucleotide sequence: TGTGCCAGCAGCTGGGGGCCCTCGGCCAAAAACATTCAGTACTTC. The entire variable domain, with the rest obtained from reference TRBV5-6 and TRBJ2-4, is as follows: DAGVTQSPTHLIKTRGQQVTLRCSPKSGHDTVSWYQQALGQGPQFIFQYYEEEERQRGNFPDRFSGHQFPNYSSELNVNALLLGDSALYLCASSWGPSAKNIQYFGAGTRLSVL.

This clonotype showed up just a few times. The CDR3 DNA reads TGCGCCAGCAGCTTGGTAACAGGGACTAGCGGGCACGACGAGCAGTACTTC. Translation gives CASSLVTGTSGHDEQYF. The chain has TRBV5-1 and TRBJ2-7, with TRBD2 matching over 12 bases. The J segment lost 5 bases and the V segment lost 0 bases, leaving 9 bases of the junction unmatched. Germline V gene sequence: CDR1 SGHRS, CDR2 YFSETQ. The CDR3 loop spans 17 amino acids.

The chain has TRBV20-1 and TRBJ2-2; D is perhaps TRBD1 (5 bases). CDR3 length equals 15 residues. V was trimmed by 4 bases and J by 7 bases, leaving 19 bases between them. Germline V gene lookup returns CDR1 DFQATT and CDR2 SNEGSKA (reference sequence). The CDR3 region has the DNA TGCAGTGCTACCAGACAGTGGTCCCTAAGCGGGGAGCTGTTTTTT. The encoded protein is CSATRQWSLSGELFF.

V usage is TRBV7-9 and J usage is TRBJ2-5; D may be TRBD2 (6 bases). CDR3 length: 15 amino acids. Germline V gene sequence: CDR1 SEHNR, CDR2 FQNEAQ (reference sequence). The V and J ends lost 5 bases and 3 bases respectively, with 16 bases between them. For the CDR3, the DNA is TGTGCCAGCAGCCCGCACGGGACTGGGGAAGAGACCCAGTACTTC. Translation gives CASSPHGTGEETQYF.

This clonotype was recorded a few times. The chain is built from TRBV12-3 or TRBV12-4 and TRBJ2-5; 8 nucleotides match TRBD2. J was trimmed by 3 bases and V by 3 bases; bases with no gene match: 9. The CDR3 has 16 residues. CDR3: CASSFRVRGGKETQYF. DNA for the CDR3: TGTGCCAGCAGTTTCAGGGTTCGGGGGGGGAAAGAGACCCAGTACTTC.

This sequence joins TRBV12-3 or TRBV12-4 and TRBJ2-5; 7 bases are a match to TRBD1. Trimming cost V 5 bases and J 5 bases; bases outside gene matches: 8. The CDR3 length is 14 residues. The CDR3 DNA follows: TGTGCCAGCAGTGTTGACAGGGTGCGGGAGACCCAGTACTTC. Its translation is CASSVDRVRETQYF.

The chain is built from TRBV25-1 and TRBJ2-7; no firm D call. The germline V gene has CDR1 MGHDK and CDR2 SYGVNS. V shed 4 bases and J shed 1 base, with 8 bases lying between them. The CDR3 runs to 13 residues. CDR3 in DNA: TGTGCCAGCAGTGCTACCGAATCCTACGAGCAGTACTTC. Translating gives CASSATESYEQYF.

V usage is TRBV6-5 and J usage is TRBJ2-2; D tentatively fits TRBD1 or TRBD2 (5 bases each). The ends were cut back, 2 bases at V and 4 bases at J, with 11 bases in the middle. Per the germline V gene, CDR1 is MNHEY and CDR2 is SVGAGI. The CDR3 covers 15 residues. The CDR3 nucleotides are TGTGCCAGCAGTTACCGGGGCAGAGGCACCGGGGAGCTGTTTTTT. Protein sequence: CASSYRGRGTGELFF.

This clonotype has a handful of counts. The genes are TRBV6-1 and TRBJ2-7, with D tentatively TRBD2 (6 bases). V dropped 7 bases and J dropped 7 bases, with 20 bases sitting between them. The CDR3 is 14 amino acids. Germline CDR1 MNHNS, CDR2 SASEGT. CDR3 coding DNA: TGTGCCAGCACTGGCGCGGACGGAGGGAAAGAGCAGTACTTC. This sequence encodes CASTGADGGKEQYF.

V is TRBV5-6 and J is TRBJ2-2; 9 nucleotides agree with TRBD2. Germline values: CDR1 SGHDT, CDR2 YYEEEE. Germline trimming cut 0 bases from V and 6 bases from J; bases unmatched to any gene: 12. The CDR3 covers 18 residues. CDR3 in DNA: TGTGCCAGCAGCTTGGTGGCGGGGGGGCCTAGTTCCGCCGGGGAGCTGTTTTTT. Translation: CASSLVAGGPSSAGELFF.

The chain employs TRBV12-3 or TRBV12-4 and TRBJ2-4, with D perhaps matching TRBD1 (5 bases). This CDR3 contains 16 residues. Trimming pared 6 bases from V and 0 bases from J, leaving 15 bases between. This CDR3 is CASSHTGVLAKNIQYF. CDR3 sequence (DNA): TGTGCCAGCAGCCACACAGGCGTTCTAGCCAAAAACATTCAGTACTTC.

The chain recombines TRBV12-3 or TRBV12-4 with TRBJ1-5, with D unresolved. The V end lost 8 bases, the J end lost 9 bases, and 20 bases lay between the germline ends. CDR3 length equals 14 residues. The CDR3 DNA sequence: TGTGCCAGCGATACCTCTACAGATTTTCGGCCCCAGCATTTT. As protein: CASDTSTDFRPQHF.

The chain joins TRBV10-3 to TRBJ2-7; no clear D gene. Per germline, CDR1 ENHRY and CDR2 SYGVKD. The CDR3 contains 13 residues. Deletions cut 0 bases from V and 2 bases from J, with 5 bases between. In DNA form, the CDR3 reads TGTGCCATCAGTGAGTCGGTGGCCTACGAGCAGTACTTC. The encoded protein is CAISESVAYEQYF.

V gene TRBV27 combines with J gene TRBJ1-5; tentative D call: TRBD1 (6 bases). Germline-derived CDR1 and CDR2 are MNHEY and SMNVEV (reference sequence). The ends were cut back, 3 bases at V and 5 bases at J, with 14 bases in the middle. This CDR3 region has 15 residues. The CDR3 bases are TGTGCCAGCAGTTTTAACAGGGAGTTGCATCAGCCCCAGCATTTT. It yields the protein CASSFNRELHQPQHF.

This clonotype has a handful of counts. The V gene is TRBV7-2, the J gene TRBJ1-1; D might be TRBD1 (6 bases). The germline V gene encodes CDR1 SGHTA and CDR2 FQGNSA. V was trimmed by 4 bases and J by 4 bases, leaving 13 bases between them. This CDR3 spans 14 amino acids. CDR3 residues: CASSYRVGGTEAFF. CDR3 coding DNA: TGTGCCAGCAGCTACAGGGTCGGGGGCACTGAAGCTTTCTTT.

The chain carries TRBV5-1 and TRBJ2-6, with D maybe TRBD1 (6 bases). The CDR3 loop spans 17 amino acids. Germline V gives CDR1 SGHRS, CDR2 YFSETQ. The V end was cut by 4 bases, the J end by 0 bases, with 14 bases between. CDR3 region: CASSRQTGTSGANVLTF. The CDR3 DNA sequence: TGCGCCAGCAGCCGCCAGACAGGAACCTCTGGGGCCAACGTCCTGACTTTC.